This T cell receptor (beta chain) was identified during a study of T cell repertoires in cytomegalovirus infection (dated by TCRdb to between 2018 and 2020). About the investigation overall: Donor HLA type was relevant to the analysis, as public TCR beta signatures indicated carriage of CMV infection together with the matching HLA type. What the study reported, not specific to this receptor: In both this cohort and an independent cohort of 352 donors, the cumulative frequency of public TCR beta family members distinguished carriers of CMV infection plus the relevant HLA type. The ex vivo response was dominated by HLA-C-restricted CMV-specific TCR beta clonotypes, which also provided the single most frequent clonotype in two of eight donors.

On this clonotype: What antigen it recognizes has not been identified. One base away there is no much larger clone; base qualities are not given.

V lost 0 bases and J lost 2 bases, and the count of bases not matched to a germline gene is 1. CDR1 and CDR2 (MDHEN, SYDVKM) derive from the germline V gene. The CDR3 numbers 14 residues from cysteine through phenylalanine. Only the CDR3 DNA stays, 42 bases, in frame from base 1. The listed sequencing device is Illumina HiSeq 1500. TCRdb itself trimmed the public reads at Q25 with fastp, ran MiXCR and retained productive beta chains. Merged by CDR3 protein, the rows form single entries marked with the most common genes and DNA. This sample has about 450,000 distinct CDR3 sequences in its table, and around 32% of those were observed once. In total, the top ten clones hold roughly 13% of the sample.

The chain employs TRBV28 and TRBJ2-7; 7 middle bases align to TRBD1. The sequence was obtained from a human donor in good health (CMV status not recorded). Some clones in this sample may be carry-over from other donors' samples. Sequencing was performed on PBMCs. The DNA sequence reads TGTGCCAGCAGTTTATGGGACAGGACCTACGAGCAGTACTTC. It translates to CASSLWDRTYEQYF.